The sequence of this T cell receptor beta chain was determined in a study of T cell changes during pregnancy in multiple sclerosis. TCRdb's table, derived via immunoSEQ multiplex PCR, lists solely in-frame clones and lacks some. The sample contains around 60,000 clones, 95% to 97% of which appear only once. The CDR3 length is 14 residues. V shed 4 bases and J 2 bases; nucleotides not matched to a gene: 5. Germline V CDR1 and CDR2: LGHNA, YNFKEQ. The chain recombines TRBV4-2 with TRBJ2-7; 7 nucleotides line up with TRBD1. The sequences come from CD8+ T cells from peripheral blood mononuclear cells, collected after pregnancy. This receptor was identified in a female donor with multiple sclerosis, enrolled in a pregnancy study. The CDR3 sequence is CASSPWTGAYEQYF. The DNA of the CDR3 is TGTGCCAGCAGCCCATGGACAGGTGCCTACGAGCAGTACTTC.